Listed below are T cell receptor beta chains from one sample, sequenced in a study of blood T cell repertoires in COVID-19. Profiling relied on immunoSEQ multiplex PCR, and the TCRdb table lists in-frame clones only, not all of them. This table holds around 150,000 clones, about 80% found once. Source material: PBMCs or T cells enriched from blood (not recorded which). All receptors derive from a man over 45 who had recovered from COVID-19. Each CDR3 is given with its conserved first and last residue. The D gene is left open where the match is weak. Size tells how often a clone was seen (once, few, many) or the class of an expanded clone, and some rows leave it out.

d_gene: TRBD1
v_gene: TRBV2
abundance: NA
j_gene: TRBJ2-6
CDR3nt: TGTGCCAGCAGTAGTCGGGGACAGGGAGTTCGGCGGGCCAACGTCCTGACTTTC
CDR3aa: CASSSRGQGVRRANVLTF

d_gene: TRBD1
v_gene: TRBV19
abundance: NA
j_gene: TRBJ1-4
CDR3nt: TGTGCCAGCCAGAAGGGGACAGTTAATGAAAAACTGTTTTTT
CDR3aa: CASQKGTVNEKLFF

d_gene: NA
v_gene: TRBV14
abundance: NA
j_gene: TRBJ1-2
CDR3nt: TGTGCCAGCAGCCACGGACTGGGACTGACCTCCTATGGCTACACCTTC
CDR3aa: CASSHGLGLTSYGYTF

d_gene: TRBD1
v_gene: TRBV10-3
abundance: few
j_gene: TRBJ1-6
CDR3nt: TGTGCCATCAGAAGTCGCACAGGGGGCCCGGGATCACCCCTCCACTTT
CDR3aa: CAIRSRTGGPGSPLHF

d_gene: TRBD1
v_gene: TRBV27
abundance: NA
j_gene: TRBJ1-6
CDR3nt: TGTGCCAGCAGAAAACCCGGGACAGGAGATAATTCACCCCTCCACTTT
CDR3aa: CASRKPGTGDNSPLHF

d_gene: NA
v_gene: TRBV12-3/TRBV12-4
abundance: NA
j_gene: TRBJ2-7
CDR3nt: TGTGCCAGCAGTCCCCTCCGGGTGGGAGGATACTTC
CDR3aa: CASSPLRVGGYF

d_gene: NA
v_gene: TRBV5-8
abundance: NA
j_gene: TRBJ1-2
CDR3nt: TGTGCCAGCAGCTTGGACGGGGTGGAAATTGACTATGGCTACACCTTC
CDR3aa: CASSLDGVEIDYGYTF

d_gene: TRBD2
v_gene: TRBV6-5
abundance: NA
j_gene: TRBJ2-3
CDR3nt: TGTGCCAGCAGTTCTCTAGCGGGAGCGTTAGATACGCAGTATTTT
CDR3aa: CASSSLAGALDTQYF

d_gene: NA
v_gene: TRBV5-6
abundance: NA
j_gene: TRBJ2-5
CDR3nt: TGTGCCAGCGTAGGGGGAGGGGGGACGGAGACCCAGTACTTC
CDR3aa: CASVGGGGTETQYF

d_gene: NA
v_gene: TRBV28
abundance: NA
j_gene: TRBJ1-2
CDR3nt: TGTGCCAGCAGTTTGAACCCCAGGGAGGGCGGGGACTATGGCTACACCTTC
CDR3aa: CASSLNPREGGDYGYTF

d_gene: NA
v_gene: TRBV15
abundance: once
j_gene: TRBJ2-3
CDR3nt: TGTGCCACCAGCGCACACACAGATACGCAGTATTTT
CDR3aa: CATSAHTDTQYF

d_gene: NA
v_gene: TRBV30
abundance: NA
j_gene: TRBJ1-5
CDR3nt: TGTGCCTGGAGTCCAGGGAACGAGCCCCAGCATTTT
CDR3aa: CAWSPGNEPQHF

d_gene: NA
v_gene: TRBV1
abundance: NA
j_gene: TRBJ2-1
CDR3nt: TGCACCAGCAGCCAAGAAAAGCCTGCTGAGAACTACAATGAGCAGTTCTTC
CDR3aa: CTSSQEKPAENYNEQFF

d_gene: NA
v_gene: TRBV7-9
abundance: NA
j_gene: TRBJ2-3
CDR3nt: TGTGCCAGCAGTTCAGGGACACGCACAGATACGCAGTATTTT
CDR3aa: CASSSGTRTDTQYF

d_gene: NA
v_gene: TRBV27
abundance: NA
j_gene: TRBJ2-1
CDR3nt: TGTGCCAGCAGCCCACGGGTGGTCTCCCCGAATGAGCAGTTCTTC
CDR3aa: CASSPRVVSPNEQFF

d_gene: TRBD2
v_gene: TRBV3-1/TRBV3-2
abundance: NA
j_gene: TRBJ2-1
CDR3nt: TGTGCCAGCAGCCCCGGGACTAGCGGGAGCTCCTACAATGAGCAGTTCTTC
CDR3aa: CASSPGTSGSSYNEQFF

d_gene: NA
v_gene: TRBV9
abundance: once
j_gene: TRBJ1-2
CDR3nt: TGTGCCAGCAGCGTAGACCCGGACACCAACTATGGCTACACCTTC
CDR3aa: CASSVDPDTNYGYTF

d_gene: NA
v_gene: TRBV2
abundance: NA
j_gene: TRBJ1-2
CDR3nt: TGTGCCAGCAGTGAAATGGTGACAGGCCCTGGCTACACCTTC
CDR3aa: CASSEMVTGPGYTF

d_gene: NA
v_gene: TRBV6-5
abundance: NA
j_gene: TRBJ2-7
CDR3nt: TGTGCCAGCAGTTGGGGCAGGAGCTCCTACGAGCAGTACTTC
CDR3aa: CASSWGRSSYEQYF

d_gene: NA
v_gene: TRBV6-5
abundance: NA
j_gene: TRBJ2-6
CDR3nt: TGTGCCAGCATTTATCTACTAGCTGGGGCCAACGTCCTGACTTTC
CDR3aa: CASIYLLAGANVLTF

d_gene: TRBD2
v_gene: TRBV18
abundance: NA
j_gene: TRBJ2-7
CDR3nt: TGTGCCAGCTCACCACGGGGTGTGGCGGGAGGGGTCTACGAGCAGTACTTC
CDR3aa: CASSPRGVAGGVYEQYF

d_gene: NA
v_gene: TRBV4-2
abundance: NA
j_gene: TRBJ2-2
CDR3nt: TGTGCCAGCAGCCAAGATAAGAGGGATCCCGGGGAGCTGTTTTTT
CDR3aa: CASSQDKRDPGELFF

d_gene: NA
v_gene: TRBV5-6
abundance: once
j_gene: TRBJ2-5
CDR3nt: TGTGCCAGCAGCAACCAGAGGGTTTTTCAAGAGACCCAGTACTTC
CDR3aa: CASSNQRVFQETQYF

d_gene: TRBD2
v_gene: TRBV6-4
abundance: NA
j_gene: TRBJ2-1
CDR3nt: TGTGCCAGCAGTGTGCTAGCGGGAGTCACCTACAATGAGCAGTTCTTC
CDR3aa: CASSVLAGVTYNEQFF

d_gene: NA
v_gene: TRBV21-1
abundance: NA
j_gene: TRBJ1-2
CDR3nt: TGTGCCAGCAGCTATGGAGGACAGGGGGTGTATGGCTACACCTTC
CDR3aa: CASSYGGQGVYGYTF

d_gene: NA
v_gene: TRBV5-1
abundance: NA
j_gene: TRBJ1-1
CDR3nt: TGCGCCAGCAGCTTATCTGGTCAGTTCACTGAAGCTTTCTTT
CDR3aa: CASSLSGQFTEAFF

d_gene: TRBD1
v_gene: TRBV7-9
abundance: once
j_gene: TRBJ2-2
CDR3nt: TGTGCCAGCCGGGACAGTGAAGGGGAGCTGTTTTTT
CDR3aa: CASRDSEGELFF

d_gene: NA
v_gene: TRBV6-5
abundance: NA
j_gene: TRBJ2-7
CDR3nt: TGTGCCAGCAGTTATGTAAGGGGCGAGCAGTACTTC
CDR3aa: CASSYVRGEQYF

d_gene: TRBD1
v_gene: TRBV28
abundance: few
j_gene: TRBJ1-1
CDR3nt: TGTGCCAGCAGTTTCTTCTCAGGGACAGGGCTCACTGAAGCTTTCTTT
CDR3aa: CASSFFSGTGLTEAFF

d_gene: NA
v_gene: TRBV18
abundance: NA
j_gene: TRBJ1-3
CDR3nt: TGTGCCAGCTCACCGCAACAGGGCAGCTCTGGAAACACCATATATTTT
CDR3aa: CASSPQQGSSGNTIYF

d_gene: TRBD1
v_gene: TRBV5-1
abundance: NA
j_gene: TRBJ2-5
CDR3nt: TGCGCCAGCAGCCAAGGACAGGAAGAGACCCAGTACTTC
CDR3aa: CASSQGQEETQYF

d_gene: TRBD1
v_gene: TRBV5-1
abundance: NA
j_gene: TRBJ1-4
CDR3nt: TGCGCCAGCAGCCCCCTCGGGGACACAGGGGGCGCTAATGAAAAACTGTTTTTT
CDR3aa: CASSPLGDTGGANEKLFF

d_gene: TRBD1
v_gene: TRBV7-2
abundance: NA
j_gene: TRBJ1-2
CDR3nt: TGTGCCAGCAGCTTAGGGTCAGGGGGCGGCTATGGCTACACCTTC
CDR3aa: CASSLGSGGGYGYTF

d_gene: NA
v_gene: TRBV2
abundance: NA
j_gene: TRBJ1-5
CDR3nt: TGTGCCAGCAGTGAAGCGCTTCAGGGAGGCTTCCCCTCTTTT
CDR3aa: CASSEALQGGFPSF

d_gene: TRBD1
v_gene: TRBV5-5
abundance: NA
j_gene: TRBJ2-7
CDR3nt: TGTGCCAGCAGCTTTCGACAGGGCTCCTACGAGCAGTACTTC
CDR3aa: CASSFRQGSYEQYF

d_gene: NA
v_gene: TRBV12-3/TRBV12-4
abundance: NA
j_gene: TRBJ2-7
CDR3nt: TGTGCCAGCAGTTTAGCGTTCGCAGACGAGCAGTACTTC
CDR3aa: CASSLAFADEQYF

d_gene: NA
v_gene: TRBV7-6
abundance: NA
j_gene: TRBJ2-3
CDR3nt: TGTGCCAGCAGCTCCCTAAGCGGGCGCACAGATACGCAGTATTTT
CDR3aa: CASSSLSGRTDTQYF

d_gene: TRBD1
v_gene: TRBV5-4
abundance: NA
j_gene: TRBJ1-1
CDR3nt: TGTGCCAGCAGCCCCGGACAGGGGGGGCTTACGAACACTGAAGCTTTCTTT
CDR3aa: CASSPGQGGLTNTEAFF

d_gene: TRBD2
v_gene: TRBV7-8
abundance: NA
j_gene: TRBJ2-7
CDR3nt: TGTGCCAGCAGCTCCCGATCGGGGGGAGCCTACGAGCAGTACTTC
CDR3aa: CASSSRSGGAYEQYF

d_gene: NA
v_gene: TRBV5-1
abundance: NA
j_gene: TRBJ1-4
CDR3nt: TGCGCCAGCCGGGGGTCAGCTGACAATGAAAAACTGTTTTTT
CDR3aa: CASRGSADNEKLFF